This T cell receptor beta chain was obtained from a study of regulatory T cells in long-lasting Graves disease. Noted time point: newly diagnosed GD, antithyroid drugs for less than 3 months. The TCR library was made from RNA that had been extracted from PBMCs in TRIzol. Arm-PCR of CDR3 regions and iRepertoire HTBI primers were the basis on which TCR beta libraries were built. TCRdb fed the multiplex PCR reads into MiXCR, producing one record per CDR3 protein. The data show approximately 400,000 distinct CDR3 sequences, about 15% seen once. Ten or more counts support this clonotype. The CDR3 spans 15 residues. Trimming took off 1 base at V and 5 bases at J, with 9 bases between the two ends. The germline V gene has CDR1 MGHRA and CDR2 YSYEKL. These same records also appear under a second study, on T cells in Graves' hyperthyroidism and ophthalmopathy.

The chain links TRBV4-1 to TRBJ1-6; possibly TRBD1 for D (5 bases). The sample was peripheral blood mononuclear cells (PBMCs), taken at new diagnosis, from a patient treated with antithyroid drugs. The source is a woman in her 30s with Graves disease. In nucleotides, the CDR3 is TGCGCCAGCAGCCAAGCATGGGACCATAATTCACCCCTCCACTTT. Translation: CASSQAWDHNSPLHF.